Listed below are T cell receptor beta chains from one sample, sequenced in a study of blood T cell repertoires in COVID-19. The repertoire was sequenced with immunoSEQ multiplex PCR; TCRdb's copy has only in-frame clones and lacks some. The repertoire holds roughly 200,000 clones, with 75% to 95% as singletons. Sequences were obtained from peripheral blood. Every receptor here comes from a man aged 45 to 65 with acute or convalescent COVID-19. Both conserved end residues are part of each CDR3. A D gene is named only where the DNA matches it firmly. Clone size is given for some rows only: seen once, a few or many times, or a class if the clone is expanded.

CDR3 DNA: TGTGCCAGCTCTCCTCAGGAGGGTCAGCCCCAGCATTTT
CDR3 protein: CASSPQEGQPQHF
J gene: TRBJ1-5
clone size: NA
V gene: TRBV18
D gene: NA

CDR3 DNA: TGTGCCAGTAGTGGCAGACAGGGGCAAAACACTGAAGCTTTCTTT
CDR3 protein: CASSGRQGQNTEAFF
J gene: TRBJ1-1
clone size: few
V gene: TRBV19
D gene: TRBD1

CDR3 DNA: TGCGCCAGCAGCCTCGACAGGGCCCAAGAGACCCAGTACTTC
CDR3 protein: CASSLDRAQETQYF
J gene: TRBJ2-5
clone size: NA
V gene: TRBV4-1
D gene: TRBD1

CDR3 DNA: TGTGCCAGCAGCTTAGTGGGCGCCGGGACCCAGTACTTC
CDR3 protein: CASSLVGAGTQYF
J gene: TRBJ2-5
clone size: NA
V gene: TRBV7-8
D gene: NA

CDR3 DNA: TGTGCCAGCAGCGCGACAGGGAAAGATGAAAAACTGTTTTTT
CDR3 protein: CASSATGKDEKLFF
J gene: TRBJ1-4
clone size: NA
V gene: TRBV9
D gene: TRBD1

CDR3 DNA: TGTGCCAGTAGGAGTGACAGTTACCAAGAGACCCAGTACTTC
CDR3 protein: CASRSDSYQETQYF
J gene: TRBJ2-5
clone size: NA
V gene: TRBV19
D gene: NA

CDR3 DNA: TGTGCCAGCACCAAGGGACAGGGCGCCGGGCGGAAGACCCAGTACTTC
CDR3 protein: CASTKGQGAGRKTQYF
J gene: TRBJ2-5
clone size: NA
V gene: TRBV2
D gene: TRBD1

CDR3 DNA: TGTGCCAGCAGCTTGGCCCAGGGTAGGGATGGCTACACCTTC
CDR3 protein: CASSLAQGRDGYTF
J gene: TRBJ1-2
clone size: NA
V gene: TRBV5-4
D gene: NA

CDR3 DNA: TGTGCCAGCAGCTTCCGGGACAGTCCTGAAGGCTACACCTTC
CDR3 protein: CASSFRDSPEGYTF
J gene: TRBJ1-2
clone size: NA
V gene: TRBV5-5
D gene: TRBD1

CDR3 DNA: TGTGCCAGCGGGGCTGGGACAGGCTATGGCTACACCTTC
CDR3 protein: CASGAGTGYGYTF
J gene: TRBJ1-2
clone size: few
V gene: TRBV7-8
D gene: TRBD1

CDR3 DNA: TGTGCCACCAGTGATCTTACTAGCACAGATACGCAGTATTTT
CDR3 protein: CATSDLTSTDTQYF
J gene: TRBJ2-3
clone size: once
V gene: TRBV24-1
D gene: NA

CDR3 DNA: TGTGCCAGCAGTTTACCAGGGGATGGGTACACTGAAGCTTTCTTT
CDR3 protein: CASSLPGDGYTEAFF
J gene: TRBJ1-1
clone size: NA
V gene: TRBV28
D gene: NA

CDR3 DNA: TGTGCCAGCAGCGTAAGCGGCAGCCACACAGATACGCAGTATTTT
CDR3 protein: CASSVSGSHTDTQYF
J gene: TRBJ2-3
clone size: NA
V gene: TRBV9
D gene: NA

CDR3 DNA: TGCGCCAGCAGCCAAGATCTAGGGGGACAGCAAGGCAATCAGCCCCAGCATTTT
CDR3 protein: CASSQDLGGQQGNQPQHF
J gene: TRBJ1-5
clone size: NA
V gene: TRBV4-1
D gene: TRBD1

CDR3 DNA: TGCGCCAGCAGCCCAAGTATTGCGGGGGAGCTGTTTTTT
CDR3 protein: CASSPSIAGELFF
J gene: TRBJ2-2
clone size: NA
V gene: TRBV10-1
D gene: NA

CDR3 DNA: TGCGCCAGCAGCTTGACGACAGACGGAACGCGGCCCCTCCACTTT
CDR3 protein: CASSLTTDGTRPLHF
J gene: TRBJ1-6
clone size: NA
V gene: TRBV5-1
D gene: NA

CDR3 DNA: TGTGCCAGTAGTATGATTTCAGGGGGCCCCAATCAGCCCCAGCATTTT
CDR3 protein: CASSMISGGPNQPQHF
J gene: TRBJ1-5
clone size: NA
V gene: TRBV19
D gene: TRBD1